This T cell receptor (beta chain) was found in a study of T cells in Graves' hyperthyroidism and ophthalmopathy. There were TCR beta CDR3 regions amplified from RNA transcripts. The TCR CDR3 was amplified in a first-round RT-PCR using the HTBI primer set. TCRdb reprocessed the multiplex PCR reads with MiXCR, giving one entry per CDR3 protein. The sample lists 650,000 to 800,000 distinct CDR3 sequences, just under 45% occurring once. CDR3 length equals 17 residues. V dropped 1 base and J dropped 0; count of bases not matched to a gene: 4. Germline V gene sequence: CDR1 SEHNR, CDR2 FQNEAQ (reference sequence).

V usage is TRBV7-9 and J usage is TRBJ1-4, with 8 bases that match TRBD1. The specimen sequenced was peripheral blood or thyroid tissue (not recorded which). The clonotype was recovered from an adult man with Graves' disease, either hyperthyroidism or ophthalmopathy (not recorded which). The CDR3 DNA sequence: TGTGCCAGCAGCTTAGTGACAGGGGTAACAACTAATGAAAAACTGTTTTTT. This gives the protein CASSLVTGVTTNEKLFF.